Listed below are T cell receptor beta chains from one sample, sequenced in a study of metastatic and nonmetastatic thyroid tumors. MiXCR was used by TCRdb to re-call the PCR reads. The data show approximately 79,000 clones, roughly 8.6% seen once. The sequencing sample was made of blood. Receptors originate from a female donor with papillary thyroid cancer or a benign thyroid nodule (not recorded which). Some clones in this sample may be carry-over from other donors' samples. CDR3s include the opening cysteine and the closing phenylalanine or tryptophan. Clone size is not always given. Where it is, it says once, few, many or a class for expanded clones.

v_gene	abundance	j_gene	CDR3aa
TRBV4-2	many	TRBJ2-6	CASSQDRGSGANVLTF
TRBV24-1	many	TRBJ1-1	CATQDRGGTEAFF
TRBV7-9	many	TRBJ1-4	CASSFGQGAEEKLFF
TRBV6-2/TRBV6-3	many	TRBJ2-3	CASGSLAGDPDTQYF
TRBV11-3	-	TRBJ2-1	CASSLRLAGCAAGCEQFF
TRBV7-9	many	TRBJ2-7	CASSPLLTNSYEQYF
TRBV7-9	many	TRBJ2-7	CASSGRNYEQYF
TRBV25-1	few	TRBJ1-2	CASRQGAGRGYTF
TRBV19	medium-sized	TRBJ1-6	CASSMGSEYSPLHF
TRBV2	many	TRBJ2-1	CASSKTKDITSYNEQFF
TRBV14	few	TRBJ1-1	CASSQRNTEAFF
TRBV27	many	TRBJ1-5	CASSLGTGAGNQPQHF
TRBV27	many	TRBJ2-7	CASSFGTSSYEQYF
TRBV6-1	many	TRBJ1-1	CASSEEVPGEAFF
TRBV6-1	many	TRBJ2-7	CASSTQTGAEQYF
TRBV7-3	many	TRBJ2-1	CASSRRGGQGEQFF
TRBV14	many	TRBJ2-1	CASSLRVNEQFF
TRBV5-8	many	TRBJ1-1	CASSTGTGVRSTEAFF
TRBV19	many	TRBJ1-1	CASSQTVPGTEAFF
TRBV7-2	many	TRBJ2-7	CASSLRGQATYEQYF
TRBV15	-	TRBJ1-2	CATSRATGPYGYTF
TRBV28	many	TRBJ1-5	CASRGSNQPQHF
TRBV20-1	many	TRBJ2-7	CSATAGGTTGQYF
TRBV20-1	many	TRBJ2-5	CSARVGDFQETQYF
TRBV9	many	TRBJ2-3	CASSSGTRASTDTQYF
TRBV5-1	-	TRBJ1-5	CASLLEQGANQPQHF
TRBV10-3	many	TRBJ2-5	CASQGLETQYF